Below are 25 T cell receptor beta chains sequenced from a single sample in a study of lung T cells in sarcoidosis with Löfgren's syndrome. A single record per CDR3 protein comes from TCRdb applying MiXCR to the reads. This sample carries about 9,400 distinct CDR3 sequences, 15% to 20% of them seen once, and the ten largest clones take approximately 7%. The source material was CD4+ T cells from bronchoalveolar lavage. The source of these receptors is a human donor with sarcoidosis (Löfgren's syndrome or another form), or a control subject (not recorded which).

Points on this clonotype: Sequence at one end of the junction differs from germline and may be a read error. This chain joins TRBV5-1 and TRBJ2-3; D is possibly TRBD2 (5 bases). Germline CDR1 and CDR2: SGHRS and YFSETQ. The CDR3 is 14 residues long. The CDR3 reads CVSSLGLNTDTQYF. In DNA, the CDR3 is TGCGTCAGCAGCCTCGGACTTAACACAGATACGCAGTATTTT.

The CDR3 region has the DNA TGCAGCGCCGAGGGCCAGGGAGGCTACGAGCAGTACTTC. It translates to CSAEGQGGYEQYF. The chain links TRBV29-1 to TRBJ2-7, with D possibly being TRBD2 (6 bases). V dropped 7 bases and J dropped 3 bases, with 16 bases sitting between them. Germline V gene lookup returns CDR1 SQVTM and CDR2 ANQGSEA. The CDR3 is made up of 13 amino acids.

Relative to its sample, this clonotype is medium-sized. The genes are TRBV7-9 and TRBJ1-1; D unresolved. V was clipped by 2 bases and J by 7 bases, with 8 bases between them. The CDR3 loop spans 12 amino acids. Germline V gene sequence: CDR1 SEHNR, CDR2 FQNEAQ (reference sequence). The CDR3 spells CASSLPDREAFF. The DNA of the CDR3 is TGTGCCAGCAGCTTACCCGACCGTGAAGCTTTCTTT.

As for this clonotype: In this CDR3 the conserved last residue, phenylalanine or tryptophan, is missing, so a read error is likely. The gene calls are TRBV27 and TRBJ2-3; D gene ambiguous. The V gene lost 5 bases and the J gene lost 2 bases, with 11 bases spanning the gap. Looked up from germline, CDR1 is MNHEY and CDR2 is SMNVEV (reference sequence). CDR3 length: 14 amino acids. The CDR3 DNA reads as TGTGCCAGCAGTGTCGGGCGCTCCACAGATACGCAGTATGTT. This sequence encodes CASSVGRSTDTQYV.

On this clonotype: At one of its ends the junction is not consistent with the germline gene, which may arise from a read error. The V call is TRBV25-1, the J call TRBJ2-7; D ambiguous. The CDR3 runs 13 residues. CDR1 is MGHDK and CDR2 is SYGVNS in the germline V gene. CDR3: CASSDSRSYEQCF. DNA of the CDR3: TGTGCCAGCAGTGACTCCCGCTCCTACGAGCAGTGCTTC.

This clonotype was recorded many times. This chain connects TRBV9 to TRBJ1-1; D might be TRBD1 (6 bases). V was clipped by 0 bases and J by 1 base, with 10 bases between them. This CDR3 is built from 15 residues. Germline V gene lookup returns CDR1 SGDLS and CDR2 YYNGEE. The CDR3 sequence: CASSVVGGGNTEAFF. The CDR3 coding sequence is TGTGCCAGCAGCGTAGTAGGGGGTGGGAACACTGAAGCTTTCTTT.

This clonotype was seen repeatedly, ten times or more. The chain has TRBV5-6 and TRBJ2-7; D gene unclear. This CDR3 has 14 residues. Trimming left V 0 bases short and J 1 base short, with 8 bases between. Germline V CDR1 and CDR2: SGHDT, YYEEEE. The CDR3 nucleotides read TGTGCCAGCAGCTTGGCCGGGCAGTCCTACGAGCAGTACTTC. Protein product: CASSLAGQSYEQYF.

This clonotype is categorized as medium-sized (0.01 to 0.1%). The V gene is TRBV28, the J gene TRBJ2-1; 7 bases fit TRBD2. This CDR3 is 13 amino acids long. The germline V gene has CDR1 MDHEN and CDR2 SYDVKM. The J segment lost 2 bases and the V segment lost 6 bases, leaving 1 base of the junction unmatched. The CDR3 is CASRLATYNEQFF. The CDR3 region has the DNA TGTGCCAGCAGACTAGCGACCTACAATGAGCAGTTCTTC.

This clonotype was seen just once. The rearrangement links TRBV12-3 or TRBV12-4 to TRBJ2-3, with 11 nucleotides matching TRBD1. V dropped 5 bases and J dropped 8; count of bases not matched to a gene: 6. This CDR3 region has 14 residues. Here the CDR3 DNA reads TGTGCCAGCAGTAAGGGACAGGGGGTTGGTACGCAGTATTTT. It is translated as CASSKGQGVGTQYF.

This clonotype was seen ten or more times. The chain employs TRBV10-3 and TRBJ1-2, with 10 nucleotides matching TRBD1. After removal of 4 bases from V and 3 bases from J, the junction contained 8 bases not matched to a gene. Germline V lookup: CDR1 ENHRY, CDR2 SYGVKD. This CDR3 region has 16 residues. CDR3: CAISASGTGDYYGYTF. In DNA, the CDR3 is TGTGCCATCAGTGCCTCCGGGACAGGGGACTACTATGGCTACACCTTC.

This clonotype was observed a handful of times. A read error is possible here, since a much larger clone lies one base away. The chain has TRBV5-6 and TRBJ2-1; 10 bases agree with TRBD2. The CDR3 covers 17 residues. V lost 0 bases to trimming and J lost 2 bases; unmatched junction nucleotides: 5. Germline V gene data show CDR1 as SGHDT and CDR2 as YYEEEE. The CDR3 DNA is TGTGCCAGCAGCTTGGAGAGCGGGAGGGGAACCTACAATGAGCAGTTCTTC. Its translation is CASSLESGRGTYNEQFF. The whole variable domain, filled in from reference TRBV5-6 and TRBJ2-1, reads DAGVTQSPTHLIKTRGQQVTLRCSPKSGHDTVSWYQQALGQGPQFIFQYYEEEERQRGNFPDRFSGHQFPNYSSELNVNALLLGDSALYLCASSLESGRGTYNEQFFGPGTRLTVL.

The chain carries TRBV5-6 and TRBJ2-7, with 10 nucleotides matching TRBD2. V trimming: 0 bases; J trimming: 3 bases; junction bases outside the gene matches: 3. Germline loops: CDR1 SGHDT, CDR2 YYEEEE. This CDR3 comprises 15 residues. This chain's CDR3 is CASSLVSSGSYEQYF. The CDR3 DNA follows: TGTGCCAGCAGCTTGGTTTCTAGCGGGAGCTACGAGCAGTACTTC.

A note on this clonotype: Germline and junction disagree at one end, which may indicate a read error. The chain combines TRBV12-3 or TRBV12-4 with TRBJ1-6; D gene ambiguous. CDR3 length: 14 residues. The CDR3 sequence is CASSFGRDGSPPHF. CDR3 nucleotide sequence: TGTGCCAGCAGTTTTGGTCGGGATGGTTCACCCCCCCACTTT.

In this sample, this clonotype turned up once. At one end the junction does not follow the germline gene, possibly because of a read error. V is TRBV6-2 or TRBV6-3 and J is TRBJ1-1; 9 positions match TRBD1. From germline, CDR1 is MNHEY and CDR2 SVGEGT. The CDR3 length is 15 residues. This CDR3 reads CASKRTGDANTEAFF. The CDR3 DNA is TGTGCTAGCAAGAGGACAGGGGATGCGAACACTGAAGCTTTCTTT.

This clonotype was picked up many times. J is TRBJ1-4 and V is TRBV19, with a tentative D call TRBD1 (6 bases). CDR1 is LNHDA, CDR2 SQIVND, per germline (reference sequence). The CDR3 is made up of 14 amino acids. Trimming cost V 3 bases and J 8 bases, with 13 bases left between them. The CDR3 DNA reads TGTGCCAGTAGTATGAACAGGGTTGGAGAAAAACTGTTTTTT. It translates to CASSMNRVGEKLFF.

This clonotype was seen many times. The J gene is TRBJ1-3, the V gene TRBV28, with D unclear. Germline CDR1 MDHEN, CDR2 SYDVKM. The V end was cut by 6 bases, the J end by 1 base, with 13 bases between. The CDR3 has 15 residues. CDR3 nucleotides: TGTGCCAGCAGCCCATGGGGAGGGTCTGGAAACACCATATATTTT. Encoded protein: CASSPWGGSGNTIYF.

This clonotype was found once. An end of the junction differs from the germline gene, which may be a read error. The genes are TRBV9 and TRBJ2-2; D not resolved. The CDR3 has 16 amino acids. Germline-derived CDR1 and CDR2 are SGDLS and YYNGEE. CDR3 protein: CAGSVDGPPNTGELFF. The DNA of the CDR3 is TGTGCCGGCAGCGTAGACGGGCCCCCTAACACCGGGGAGCTGTTTTTT.

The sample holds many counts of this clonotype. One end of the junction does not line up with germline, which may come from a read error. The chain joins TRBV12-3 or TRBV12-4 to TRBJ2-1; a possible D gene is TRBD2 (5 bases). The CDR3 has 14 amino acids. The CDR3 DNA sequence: TGTGCCAGCAGATTAGCGTATCCGGGCAATGAGCAGTTCTTC. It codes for CASRLAYPGNEQFF.

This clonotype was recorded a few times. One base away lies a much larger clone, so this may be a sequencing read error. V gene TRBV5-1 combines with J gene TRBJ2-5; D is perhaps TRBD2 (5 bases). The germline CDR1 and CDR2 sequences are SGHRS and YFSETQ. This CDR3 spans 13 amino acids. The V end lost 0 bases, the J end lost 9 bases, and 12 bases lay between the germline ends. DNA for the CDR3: TGCGCCAGCAGCTTGGACGTTGAGGAGGCCCAGTACTTC. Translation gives CASSLDVEEAQYF.

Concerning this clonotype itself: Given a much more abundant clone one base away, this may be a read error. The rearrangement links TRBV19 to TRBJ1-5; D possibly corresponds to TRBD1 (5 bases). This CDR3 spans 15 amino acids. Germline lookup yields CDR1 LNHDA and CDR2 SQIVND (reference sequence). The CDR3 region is CASTRDPNSSQPQHF. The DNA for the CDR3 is TGTGCCAGTACTAGGGACCCAAATAGCAGTCAGCCCCAGCATTTT.

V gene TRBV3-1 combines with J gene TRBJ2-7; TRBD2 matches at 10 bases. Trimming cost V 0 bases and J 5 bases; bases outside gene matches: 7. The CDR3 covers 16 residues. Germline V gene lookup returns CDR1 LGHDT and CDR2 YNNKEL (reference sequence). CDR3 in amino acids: CASSQERLAGVDEQYF. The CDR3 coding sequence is TGTGCCAGCAGCCAAGAACGGCTAGCGGGAGTTGACGAGCAGTACTTC.

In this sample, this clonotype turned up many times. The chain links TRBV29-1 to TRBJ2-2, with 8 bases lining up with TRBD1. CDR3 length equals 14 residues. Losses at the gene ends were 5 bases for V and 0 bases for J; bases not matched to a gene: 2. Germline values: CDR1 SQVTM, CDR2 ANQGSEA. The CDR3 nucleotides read TGCAGCGTTTCGACAGGGGCGAACACCGGGGAGCTGTTTTTT. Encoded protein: CSVSTGANTGELFF.

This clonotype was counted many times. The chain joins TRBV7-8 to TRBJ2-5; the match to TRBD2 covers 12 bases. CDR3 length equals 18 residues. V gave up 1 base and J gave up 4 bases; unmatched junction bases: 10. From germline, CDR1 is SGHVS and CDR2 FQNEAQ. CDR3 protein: CASSLGRRLAGEGETQYF. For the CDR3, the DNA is TGTGCCAGCAGCTTAGGACGTCGACTAGCGGGAGAGGGAGAGACCCAGTACTTC.

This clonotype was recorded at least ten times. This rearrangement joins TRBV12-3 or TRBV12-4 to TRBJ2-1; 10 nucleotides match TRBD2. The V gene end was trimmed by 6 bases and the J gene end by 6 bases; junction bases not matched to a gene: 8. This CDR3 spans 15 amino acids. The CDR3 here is CASSTSGRVGNEQFF. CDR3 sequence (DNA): TGTGCCAGCAGCACAAGCGGGAGGGTGGGCAATGAGCAGTTCTTC.

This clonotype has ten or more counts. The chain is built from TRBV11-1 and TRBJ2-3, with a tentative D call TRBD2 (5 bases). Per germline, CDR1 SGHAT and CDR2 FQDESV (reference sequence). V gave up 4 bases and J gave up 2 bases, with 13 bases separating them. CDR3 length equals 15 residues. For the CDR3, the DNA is TGTGCCAGCAGCTATAAGAGGGCTTCCACAGATACGCAGTATTTT. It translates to CASSYKRASTDTQYF. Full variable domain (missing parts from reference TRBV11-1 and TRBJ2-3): EAEVAQSPRYKITEKSQAVAFWCDPISGHATLYWYRQILGQGPELLVQFQDESVVDDSQLPKDRFSAERLKGVDSTLKIQPAELGDSAMYLCASSYKRASTDTQYFGPGTRLTVL.